Each of the 14 T cell receptor beta chains below was sequenced from the same sample in a study of T cell changes during pregnancy in multiple sclerosis. Profiled with immunoSEQ multiplex PCR; TCRdb holds only in-frame clones, not every one. The sample shows under 35,000 clones, 90% of them seen only once. The sequencing used CD4+ T cells from peripheral blood mononuclear cells, collected in the third trimester of pregnancy. Receptors were obtained from a female donor in good health, enrolled as a control in a pregnancy study.

Only one count was recorded for this clone. V is TRBV5-6 and J is TRBJ2-6, with D maybe TRBD2 (5 bases). This CDR3 spans 15 amino acids. The V gene lost 4 bases and the J gene lost 1 base, with 9 bases spanning the gap. Germline V gene sequence: CDR1 SGHDT, CDR2 YYEEEE. CDR3 protein: CASSRTSSGANVLTF. CDR3 sequence (DNA): TGTGCCAGCAGCCGGACTTCATCTGGGGCCAACGTCCTGACTTTC.

This chain joins TRBV11-3 and TRBJ2-7; TRBD1 agrees at 8 bases. The germline gives CDR1 SGHNT, CDR2 YENEEA. This CDR3 comprises 16 residues. Trimming cost V 0 bases and J 3 bases; bases outside gene matches: 7. CDR3: CASSLDVGTGLYEQYF. The DNA of the CDR3 is TGTGCCAGCAGCTTAGACGTTGGGACAGGCCTCTACGAGCAGTACTTC.

V and J are TRBV14 and TRBJ2-6, with 7 positions matching TRBD2. Trimming took 2 bases from V and 0 from J; bases not matched to a gene: 4. Germline V gives CDR1 SGHDN, CDR2 FVKESK. This CDR3 has 17 amino acids. The CDR3 loop reads CASSQIWGGSGANVLTF. CDR3 nucleotide sequence: TGTGCCAGCAGCCAAATATGGGGGGGCTCTGGGGCCAACGTCCTGACTTTC.

The chain links TRBV5-5 to TRBJ2-6; 7 positions match TRBD2. The V and J ends lost 2 bases and 0 bases, in that order; junction bases with no gene match: 8. The CDR3 has 18 amino acids. The germline CDR1 and CDR2 sequences are SGHKS and YYEKEE (reference sequence). This CDR3 is CASSLSLAVSSGANVLTF. The CDR3 DNA reads TGTGCCAGCAGCTTAAGCCTAGCGGTTAGCTCTGGGGCCAACGTCCTGACTTTC. The full variable domain, completed using reference TRBV5-5 and TRBJ2-6, is DAGVTQSPTHLIKTRGQQVTLRCSPISGHKSVSWYQQVLGQGPQFIFQYYEKEERGRGNFPDRFSARQFPNYSSELNVNALLLGDSALYLCASSLSLAVSSGANVLTFGAGSRLTVL.

Only one count was recorded for this clone. This sequence joins TRBV5-1 and TRBJ1-1; possible D gene TRBD1, 5 bases. The CDR3 is 14 amino acids. The germline V gene encodes CDR1 SGHRS and CDR2 YFSETQ. The V end lost 1 base, the J end lost 5 bases, and 12 bases lay between the germline ends. The CDR3: CASSLTGPGTEAFF. In nucleotides, the CDR3 is TGCGCCAGCAGCTTGACAGGCCCTGGGACTGAAGCTTTCTTT.

The rearrangement links TRBV30 to TRBJ1-2; 9 bases fit TRBD1. CDR1 GTSNPN and CDR2 SVGIG come from the germline V gene (reference sequence). The V gene end was trimmed by 2 bases and the J gene end by 11 bases; junction bases not matched to a gene: 6. This CDR3 is built from 12 residues. The CDR3 protein is CAWSRRQGVYTF. For the CDR3, the DNA is TGTGCCTGGAGTAGGAGACAGGGGGTTTACACCTTC.

The chain employs TRBV11-1 and TRBJ2-1, with TRBD1 as a possible D gene (5 bases). This CDR3 is built from 14 residues. The germline gives CDR1 SGHAT, CDR2 FQDESV (reference sequence). Trimming cost V 1 base and J 3 bases, with 7 bases left between them. The CDR3 DNA sequence: TGTGCCAGCAGCTTAGGACAGAGCTACAATGAGCAGTTCTTC. It yields the protein CASSLGQSYNEQFF.

This CDR3 reads CASSERDRNSPLHF. CDR3 bases: TGTGCCAGCAGTGAGAGGGACAGAAATTCACCCCTCCACTTT. The rearrangement joins TRBV6-1 to TRBJ1-6; 7 bases map to TRBD1. J gave up 7 bases and V 3 bases, and 3 bases lay outside the gene matches. This CDR3 region has 14 residues. Germline CDR1 reads MNHNS; CDR2 reads SASEGT.

V usage is TRBV10-2 and J usage is TRBJ1-2; tentative D call: TRBD1 (6 bases). Between the trimmed V and J ends, which lost 2 bases and 2 bases, there was a span of 18 bases. This CDR3 has 17 residues. The germline gives CDR1 WSHSY, CDR2 SAAADI. CDR3 sequence: CASSEQGRPGANYGYTF. For the CDR3, the DNA is TGCGCCAGCAGTGAGCAAGGTCGTCCAGGGGCCAACTATGGCTACACCTTC.

This chain links TRBV27 with TRBJ1-6; possibly TRBD1 for D (6 bases). The germline V gene has CDR1 MNHEY and CDR2 SMNVEV (reference sequence). The CDR3 has 15 residues. V shed 6 bases and J shed 7 bases, with 16 bases lying between them. CDR3 amino acids: CASRSGAISNSPLHF. The CDR3 region has the DNA TGTGCCAGCAGATCAGGGGCTATTTCGAATTCACCCCTCCACTTT.

V is TRBV28 and J is TRBJ1-2, with TRBD1 identical over 7 bases. Germline V gene sequence: CDR1 MDHEN, CDR2 SYDVKM. After removal of 6 bases from V and 4 bases from J, the junction contained 5 bases not matched to a gene. This CDR3 region has 13 residues. Here the CDR3 reads CASRAGTVYGYTF. Written as DNA, the CDR3 is TGTGCCAGCAGGGCCGGGACAGTCTATGGCTACACCTTC.

The chain joins TRBV9 to TRBJ1-1; D gene unclear. Trimming took off 4 bases at V and 2 bases at J, with 15 bases between the two ends. Germline CDR1 and CDR2: SGDLS and YYNGEE. CDR3 length: 15 residues. The CDR3 nucleotides are TGTGCCAGCAGCCCCGGGTGGGTTCAAAACACTGAAGCTTTCTTT. This gives the protein CASSPGWVQNTEAFF.

The chain carries TRBV5-7 and TRBJ1-5; D is uncertain. TRBV5-7 is placed among ORFs of uncertain function. CDR3 length equals 16 residues. V was pared by 0 bases and J by 4 bases, with 14 bases between. CDR3 protein: CASSLGAGRRNQPQHF. DNA of the CDR3: TGTGCCAGCAGCTTGGGGGCAGGCCGACGGAATCAGCCCCAGCATTTT.

This chain connects TRBV5-1 to TRBJ2-2, with D possibly being TRBD2 (5 bases). Germline V lookup: CDR1 SGHRS, CDR2 YFSETQ. V lost 1 base to trimming and J lost 1 base, with 8 bases between them. The CDR3 runs to 15 residues. The CDR3: CASSLRTRNTGELFF. The DNA for the CDR3 is TGCGCCAGCAGCTTGCGAACTAGGAACACCGGGGAGCTGTTTTTT.